This TCR beta chain was found in a study of blood T cell repertoires in COVID-19. Study-level information: COVID-19 samples from acute and convalescent phases originated in the United States, Italy and Spain. Nucleic acid was either cDNA or gDNA, and it came from T cells, B-cell-depleted T cells, or PBMCs.

The CDR3 loop spans 15 amino acids. V was cut by 4 bases and J by 3 bases, with 13 bases left in between. Germline-derived CDR1 and CDR2 are SGHDT and YYEEEE. The count of this clone is one. Per the study methods: Nucleated cell number was recorded as an estimate derived from reference gene primer amplification. Profiled with immunoSEQ multiplex PCR; TCRdb holds only in-frame clones, not every one. The DNA gave D and trimming, while V, J and clone size come from that table. The sample has tens of thousands of clones, about 79% seen once. This clonotype was obtained from a man between 65 and 85 years old with acute or convalescent COVID-19. Material: peripheral blood. The V and J genes are TRBV5-6 and TRBJ2-2; the D gene is possibly TRBD1 (6 bases). The chain's CDR3 is CASSRQGRDTGELFF. The CDR3 nucleotides read TGTGCCAGCAGCCGGCAGGGGCGAGACACCGGGGAGCTGTTTTTT.